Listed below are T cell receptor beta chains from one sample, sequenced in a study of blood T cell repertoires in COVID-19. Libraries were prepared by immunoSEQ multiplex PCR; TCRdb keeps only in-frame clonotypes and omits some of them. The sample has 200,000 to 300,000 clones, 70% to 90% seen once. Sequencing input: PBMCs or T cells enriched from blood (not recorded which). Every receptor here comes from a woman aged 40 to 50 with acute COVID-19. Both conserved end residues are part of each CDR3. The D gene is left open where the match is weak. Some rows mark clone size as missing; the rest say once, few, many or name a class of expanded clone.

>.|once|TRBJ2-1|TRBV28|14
CASWEEGSPGGLFF
TGTGCCAGTTGGGAGGAGGGCAGCCCGGGTGGTCTGTTCTTC
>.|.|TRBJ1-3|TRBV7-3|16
CASSPGGTTSGNTIYF
TGTGCCAGCAGCCCCGGGGGAACCACTTCTGGAAACACCATATATTTT
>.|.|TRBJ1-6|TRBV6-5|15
CASSYSSSRGIPLHF
TGTGCCAGCAGTTATTCAAGTTCTAGGGGTATACCCCTCCACTTT
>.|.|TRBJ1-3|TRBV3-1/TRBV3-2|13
CASSPRAGNTIYF
TGTGCCAGCAGCCCCCGAGCTGGAAACACCATATATTTT
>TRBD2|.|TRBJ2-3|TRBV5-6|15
CASRDSGSATDTQYF
TGTGCCAGCAGGGATAGCGGGAGCGCCACAGATACGCAGTATTTT
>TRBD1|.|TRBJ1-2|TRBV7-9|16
CASSLARAGTGYGYTF
TGTGCCAGCAGCTTAGCGCGAGCCGGGACAGGGTATGGCTACACCTTC
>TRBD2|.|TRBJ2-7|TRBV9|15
CASSVASGSMNEQYF
TGTGCCAGCAGCGTGGCTAGCGGGAGCATGAACGAGCAGTACTTC
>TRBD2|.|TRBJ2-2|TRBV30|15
CASPRASGSIGELFF
TGTGCCTCGCCTCGGGCTAGCGGGAGTATCGGGGAGCTGTTTTTT
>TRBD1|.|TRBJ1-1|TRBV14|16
CASSQVGGASRTEAFF
TGTGCCAGCAGCCAAGTAGGGGGCGCGTCGCGCACTGAAGCTTTCTTT
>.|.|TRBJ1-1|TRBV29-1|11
CSVGGATEAFF
TGCAGCGTTGGCGGGGCCACTGAAGCTTTCTTT
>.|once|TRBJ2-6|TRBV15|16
CATSRDRDPGANVLTF
TGTGCCACCAGCAGAGACAGGGATCCTGGGGCCAACGTCCTGACTTTC
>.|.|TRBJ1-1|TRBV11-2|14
CASSLGRRGMEAFF
TGTGCCAGCAGCTTAGGGCGCAGGGGTATGGAAGCTTTCTTT
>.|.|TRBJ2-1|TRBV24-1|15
CATSDLIGTSNEQFF
TGTGCCACCAGTGATTTGATCGGGACTTCCAATGAGCAGTTCTTC
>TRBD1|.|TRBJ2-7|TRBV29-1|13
CSVTDRATYEQYF
TGCAGCGTAACGGACAGGGCCACCTACGAGCAGTACTTC
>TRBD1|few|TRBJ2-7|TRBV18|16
CASYGQGAQESYEQYF
TGTGCCAGCTACGGACAGGGGGCCCAAGAATCCTACGAGCAGTACTTC
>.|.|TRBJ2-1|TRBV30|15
CAWSGRFNSHNEQFF
TGTGCCTGGAGTGGACGTTTTAACAGTCACAATGAGCAGTTCTTC
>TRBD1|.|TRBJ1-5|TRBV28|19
CASSDFITGTGDDDQPQHF
TGTGCCAGCAGCGACTTCATAACCGGGACAGGGGACGACGATCAGCCCCAGCATTTT
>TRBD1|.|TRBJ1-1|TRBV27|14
CASSIGQGGTEAFF
TGTGCCAGCAGTATTGGACAGGGGGGGACTGAAGCTTTCTTT
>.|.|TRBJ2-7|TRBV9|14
CASSEGTSAYEQYF
TGTGCCAGCAGCGAAGGGACATCGGCCTACGAGCAGTACTTC
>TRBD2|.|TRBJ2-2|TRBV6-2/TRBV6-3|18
CASSYYGLAGGRRGELFF
TGTGCCAGCAGTTACTATGGACTAGCGGGGGGTAGGCGCGGGGAGCTGTTTTTT
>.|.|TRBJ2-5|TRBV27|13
CASSSQGRETQYF
TGTGCCAGCAGTTCACAGGGTCGGGAGACCCAGTACTTC
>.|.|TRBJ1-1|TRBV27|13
CASRGQGNTEAFF
TGTGCCAGCAGAGGCCAGGGGAACACTGAAGCTTTCTTT
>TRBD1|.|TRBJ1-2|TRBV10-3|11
CASRTGVGYTF
TGTGCCTCTAGGACAGGGGTAGGCTACACCTTC
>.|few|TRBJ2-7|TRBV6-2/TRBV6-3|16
CASSSSWLRASREQYF
TGTGCCAGCAGTTCTTCCTGGTTGCGGGCCAGTCGTGAGCAGTACTTC
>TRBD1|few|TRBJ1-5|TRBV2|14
CASQTGTGNQPQHF
TGTGCCAGCCAGACCGGGACAGGCAATCAGCCCCAGCATTTT
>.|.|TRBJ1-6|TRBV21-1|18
CASSKEEKDRGLRETLHF
TGTGCCAGCAGCAAAGAAGAGAAAGACAGGGGGCTCCGGGAAACCCTCCACTTT
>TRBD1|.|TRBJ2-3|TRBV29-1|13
CSVDKGATDTQYF
TGCAGCGTTGACAAGGGGGCCACAGATACGCAGTATTTT
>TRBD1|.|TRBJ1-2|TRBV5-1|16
CASSLQTTGMGYGYTF
TGCGCCAGCAGCTTGCAAACGACAGGGATGGGCTATGGCTACACCTTC
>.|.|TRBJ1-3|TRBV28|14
CASSPTGPGNTIYF
TGTGCCAGCAGCCCGACAGGTCCTGGAAACACCATATATTTT
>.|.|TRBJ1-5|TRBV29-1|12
CSVAEGDQPQHF
TGCAGCGTGGCAGAAGGGGATCAGCCCCAGCATTTT
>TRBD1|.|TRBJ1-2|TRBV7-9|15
CASSQDRGIGYGYTF
TGTGCCAGCAGCCAGGACAGGGGCATTGGCTATGGCTACACCTTC
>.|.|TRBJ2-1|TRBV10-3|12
CAAADRSGEQFF
TGTGCCGCCGCCGACAGGTCCGGTGAGCAGTTCTTC
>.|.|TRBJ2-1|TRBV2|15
CASSPSGYSVDEQFF
TGTGCCAGCAGCCCATCCGGGTACTCCGTCGATGAGCAGTTCTTC
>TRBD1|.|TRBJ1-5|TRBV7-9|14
CASSLAEGAQPQHF
TGTGCCAGCAGCTTAGCGGAGGGGGCCCAGCCCCAGCATTTT
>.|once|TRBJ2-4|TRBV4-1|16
CASSQDGAGAKNIQYF
TGCGCCAGCAGCCAAGATGGTGCGGGAGCCAAAAACATTCAGTACTTC
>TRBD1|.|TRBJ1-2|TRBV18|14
CASSPQGQGKGYTF
TGTGCCAGCTCACCACAGGGACAGGGGAAGGGCTACACCTTC
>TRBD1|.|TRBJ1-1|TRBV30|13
CAWSLQGDTEAFF
TGTGCCTGGAGCTTACAGGGGGACACTGAAGCTTTCTTT
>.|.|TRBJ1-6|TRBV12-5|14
CASGTGLRISPLHF
TGTGCTAGTGGAACAGGGTTGAGAATTTCACCCCTCCACTTT
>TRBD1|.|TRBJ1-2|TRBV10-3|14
CATNRGDLDYGYTF
TGTGCCACCAACAGGGGGGACCTTGACTATGGCTACACCTTC
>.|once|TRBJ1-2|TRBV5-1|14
CASSHGQSITGYTF
TGCGCCAGCAGCCACGGACAGTCGATAACCGGCTACACCTTC
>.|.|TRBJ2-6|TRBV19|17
CASSLDGSLLGANVLTF
TGTGCCAGTAGCCTTGACGGGTCACTACTGGGGGCCAACGTCCTGACTTTC
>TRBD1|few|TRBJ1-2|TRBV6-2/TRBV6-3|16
CASSYDPGQAHYGYTF
TGTGCCAGCAGTTACGACCCCGGACAGGCTCACTATGGCTACACCTTC
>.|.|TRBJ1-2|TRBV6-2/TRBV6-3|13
CAGSYWTDYGYTF
TGTGCCGGCAGTTACTGGACAGACTATGGCTACACCTTC
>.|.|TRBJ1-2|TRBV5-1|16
CASSLAWAGINYGYTF
TGCGCCAGCAGCTTGGCCTGGGCAGGGATTAACTATGGCTACACCTTC
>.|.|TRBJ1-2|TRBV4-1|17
CASSQDNDRRYNYGYTF
TGCGCCAGCAGCCAAGATAACGATCGGAGATATAACTATGGCTACACCTTC
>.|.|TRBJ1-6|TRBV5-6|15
CASSWDTAGESPLHF
TGTGCCAGCAGCTGGGATACAGCAGGGGAATCACCCCTCCACTTT
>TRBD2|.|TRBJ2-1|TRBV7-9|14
CASTIAGGLIEQFF
TGTGCCAGCACCATAGCGGGAGGGTTAATTGAGCAGTTCTTC
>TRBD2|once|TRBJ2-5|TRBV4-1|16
CASSPQGLAGGETQYF
TGCGCCAGCAGCCCACAAGGACTAGCGGGAGGGGAGACCCAGTACTTC
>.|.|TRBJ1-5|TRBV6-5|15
CASSYSQREGQPQHF
TGTGCCAGCAGTTACTCGCAAAGGGAGGGTCAGCCCCAGCATTTT
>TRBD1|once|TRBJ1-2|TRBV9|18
CASSVGGSWDRVQRGYTF
TGTGCCAGCAGCGTAGGTGGGTCCTGGGACAGGGTTCAGCGTGGCTACACCTTC
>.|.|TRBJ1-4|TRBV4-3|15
CASSQGGGTSEKLFF
TGCGCCAGCAGCCAAGGGGGGGGGACAAGTGAAAAACTGTTTTTT